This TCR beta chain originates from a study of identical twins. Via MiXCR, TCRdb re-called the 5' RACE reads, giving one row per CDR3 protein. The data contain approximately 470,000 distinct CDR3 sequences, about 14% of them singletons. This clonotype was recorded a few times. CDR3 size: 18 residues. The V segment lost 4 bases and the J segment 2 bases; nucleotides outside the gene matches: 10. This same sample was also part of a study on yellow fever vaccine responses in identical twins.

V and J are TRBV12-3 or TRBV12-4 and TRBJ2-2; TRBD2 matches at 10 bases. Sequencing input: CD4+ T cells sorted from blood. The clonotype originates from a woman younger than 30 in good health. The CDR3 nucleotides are TGTGCCAGCAGTTCCCGCATAGGGACTAGCGCTAACACCGGGGAGCTGTTTTTT. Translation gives CASSSRIGTSANTGELFF.